Listed here are 26 T cell receptor beta chains from one sample, sequenced in a study of CD8 T cells in ankylosing spondylitis. General observations from the study: Among TCR beta sequences, a motif of under 10 highly homologous variants appeared characteristic of ankylosing spondylitis blood.

Antigen specificity for these receptors is unknown. TCRdb passed the 5' RACE reads through MiXCR, listing each CDR3 protein once. The sample yields hundreds of thousands of distinct CDR3 sequences, 10% to 15% seen once. Sequencing was performed on blood, either unsorted or a sorted T cell fraction (not recorded which). The source of these receptors is a male donor with ankylosing spondylitis.

This chain links TRBV30 with TRBJ2-7; D assignment may be TRBD1 or TRBD2 (6 bases each). CDR1 and CDR2 (germline): GTSNPN, SVGIG (reference sequence). Trimming cost V 2 bases and J 0 bases, with 11 bases left between them. The CDR3 contains 14 residues. The CDR3 nucleotides read TGTGCCTGGAGTATTGGAGGGGGCTCCTACGAGCAGTACTTC. This encodes CAWSIGGGSYEQYF.

This clonotype occurred a few times. The V call is TRBV2, the J call TRBJ1-4, with D uncertain. Trimming removed 7 bases at V and 0 bases at J, with 9 bases between. The CDR3 length is 14 residues. CDR1 and CDR2 from the germline V gene are SNHLY and FYNNEI. This CDR3 is CASTLVTTNEKLFF. Here the CDR3 DNA reads TGTGCCAGCACCCTAGTCACAACTAATGAAAAACTGTTTTTT.

This clonotype came up a few times. The chain joins TRBV2 to TRBJ2-7; 13 positions match TRBD2. The CDR3 runs 16 residues. Germline CDR1 and CDR2: SNHLY and FYNNEI. Losses at the gene ends were 3 bases for V and 2 bases for J; bases not matched to a gene: 4. CDR3: CASSDLGLAGPYEQYF. The CDR3 DNA reads as TGTGCCAGCAGTGATCTGGGACTAGCGGGACCCTACGAGCAGTACTTC.

This clonotype was seen more than once but under ten times. The J gene is TRBJ2-7, the V gene TRBV7-2; 8 nucleotides match TRBD1. Germline CDR1 is SGHTA and CDR2 is FQGNSA. Trimming cost V 5 bases and J 1 base; bases outside gene matches: 13. The CDR3 spans 17 residues. The CDR3 nucleotides are TGTGCCAGCAGCAGAACTTCGTGGACAGGGACGTCCTACGAGCAGTACTTC. Residues: CASSRTSWTGTSYEQYF.

This clonotype was counted at least ten times. The V gene is TRBV29-1, the J gene TRBJ2-1, with D tentatively TRBD1 (6 bases). Germline assignment: CDR1 SQVTM and CDR2 ANQGSEA. Trimming took 1 base from V and 8 from J, leaving 9 bases between them. The CDR3 consists of 12 residues. CDR3: CSVEAPGDEQFF. In DNA, the CDR3 is TGCAGCGTTGAAGCCCCAGGGGATGAGCAGTTCTTC.

As for this clonotype: Being one base from a much bigger clone, this may be a read error. This chain links TRBV15 with TRBJ2-5, with 9 nucleotides matching TRBD1. Germline V gives CDR1 LNHNV, CDR2 YYDKDF (reference sequence). The CDR3 contains 15 residues. V shed 3 bases, J shed 4 bases, and the junction held 6 bases outside the gene matches. The CDR3 nucleotides are TGTGCCACCAGCAGGGACGGGACAGGGAGAGAGACCCAGTACTTC. This translates into CATSRDGTGRETQYF.

This clonotype was detected only a few times. CDR3 region: CASRDTGGRETQYF. The CDR3 nucleotides are TGTGCCAGCAGGGACACAGGGGGTAGAGAGACCCAGTACTTC. The genes are TRBV5-6 and TRBJ2-5, with 8 bases aligning to TRBD1. The CDR3 extends over 14 amino acids. The V and J ends lost 5 bases and 4 bases, in that order; junction bases with no gene match: 7. The germline V gene has CDR1 SGHDT and CDR2 YYEEEE.

The V call is TRBV5-1, the J call TRBJ2-6; D is perhaps TRBD1 (5 bases). The CDR3 runs to 16 residues. The V end lost 6 bases, the J end lost 0 bases, and 13 bases lay between the germline ends. CDR1 is SGHRS and CDR2 is YFSETQ in the germline V gene. CDR3 loop: CASNPMTASGANVLTF. CDR3 DNA sequence: TGCGCCAGCAATCCAATGACAGCCTCTGGGGCCAACGTCCTGACTTTC.

The chain has TRBV5-6 and TRBJ1-2; D is undetermined. V was clipped by 0 bases and J by 7 bases, with 13 bases between them. The length of the CDR3 is 14 residues. In germline, CDR1 is SGHDT, CDR2 YYEEEE. As DNA, the CDR3 is TGTGCCAGCAGCTTGGGGACCCTGGAAAGTGGCTACACCTTC. Its protein is CASSLGTLESGYTF.

The genes are TRBV5-1 and TRBJ1-5; possible D gene TRBD1, 5 bases. The CDR3 covers 15 residues. Trimming left V 2 bases short and J 0 bases short, with 9 bases between. Germline CDR1 and CDR2: SGHRS and YFSETQ. CDR3 loop: CASSLTTASNQPQHF. The CDR3 coding sequence is TGCGCCAGCAGCTTAACGACAGCTAGCAATCAGCCCCAGCATTTT.

J is TRBJ2-5 and V is TRBV7-9; TRBD2 agrees at 9 bases. V was clipped by 5 bases and J by 10 bases; unmatched bases: 8. Germline V lookup: CDR1 SEHNR, CDR2 FQNEAQ (reference sequence). The CDR3 extends over 13 amino acids. The CDR3 is CASSAGTSWDQYF. The CDR3 coding sequence is TGTGCCAGCAGCGCCGGGACTAGCTGGGACCAGTACTTC.

This clonotype has a count of ten or more. The chain carries TRBV20-1 and TRBJ2-1; 14 positions match TRBD2. CDR3 size: 17 residues. Trimming removed 4 bases from V and 3 bases from J; junction bases left unmatched: 8. In germline, CDR1 is DFQATT, CDR2 SNEGSKA (reference sequence). CDR3 residues: CSAKGTSGRISYNEQFF. CDR3 bases: TGCAGTGCTAAGGGGACTAGCGGGAGAATAAGCTACAATGAGCAGTTCTTC.

This clonotype was picked up a small number of times. This rearrangement joins TRBV4-2 to TRBJ1-2, with D unclear. Germline V gives CDR1 LGHNA, CDR2 YNFKEQ. The V end was cut by 1 base, the J end by 8 bases, with 8 bases between. The CDR3 sequence is 12 residues long. The CDR3 is CASSQVAGGYTF. CDR3 coding DNA: TGTGCCAGCAGCCAAGTAGCGGGGGGCTACACCTTC.

The V and J genes are TRBV15 and TRBJ2-7; D gene ambiguous. Germline V gives CDR1 LNHNV, CDR2 YYDKDF (reference sequence). This CDR3 is built from 13 residues. Trimming left V 0 bases short and J 3 bases short, with 6 bases between. CDR3 DNA: TGTGCCACCAGCAGAGATTGGGGCTACGAGCAGTACTTC. Its translation is CATSRDWGYEQYF. Based on the CDR3 plus reference TRBV15 and TRBJ2-7, the full variable domain is DAMVIQNPRYQVTQFGKPVTLSCSQTLNHNVMYWYQQKSSQAPKLLFHYYDKDFNNEADTPDNFQSRRPNTSFCFLDIRSPGLGDTAMYLCATSRDWGYEQYFGPGTRLTVT.

This clonotype was seen only a few times. The chain combines TRBV12-3 or TRBV12-4 with TRBJ1-1; D ambiguous. The CDR3 runs to 13 residues. Deletions cut 5 bases from V and 4 bases from J, with 11 bases between. The CDR3 DNA follows: TGTGCCAGCAGTCGAGAACGGGCCACTGAAGCTTTCTTT. Its translation is CASSRERATEAFF.

This clonotype was detected ten times or more. The chain links TRBV29-1 to TRBJ1-5; D gene ambiguous. The CDR3 covers 16 residues. The V gene's germline CDR1 is SQVTM and CDR2 ANQGSEA. V gave up 3 bases and J gave up 1 base, with 16 bases separating them. The CDR3 DNA follows: TGCAGCGTTGATCTGGATCGGGAGAAGAGCAATCAGCCCCAGCATTTT. This gives the protein CSVDLDREKSNQPQHF.

This clonotype was seen a handful of times. The chain couples TRBV6-1 to TRBJ1-4; D unresolved. The V gene lost 5 bases and the J gene lost 7 bases, with 17 bases spanning the gap. The CDR3 covers 15 residues. CDR1 is MNHNS and CDR2 is SASEGT in the germline V gene. As DNA, the CDR3 is TGTGCCAGCAGTCAAGACCTATCCGGCAGTGAAAAACTGTTTTTT. Its protein is CASSQDLSGSEKLFF.

J is TRBJ2-3 and V is TRBV29-1; 8 nucleotides match TRBD2. The CDR3 covers 19 residues. Germline V gene lookup returns CDR1 SQVTM and CDR2 ANQGSEA. Trimming at V came to 0 bases and at J to 0 bases, leaving 14 bases not matched to a gene. Here the CDR3 DNA reads TGCAGCGTTGAAGACCTCCTAAGGGCGGGGGGCCTTAGCACAGATACGCAGTATTTT. Translating it yields CSVEDLLRAGGLSTDTQYF.

The chain links TRBV20-1 to TRBJ2-7; 9 positions match TRBD2. There are 14 residues in the CDR3. The ends lost 5 bases at V and 3 bases at J; junction bases unmatched: 8. Germline V gives CDR1 DFQATT, CDR2 SNEGSKA (reference sequence). The CDR3 is CSASSGGQDYEQYF. In nucleotides, the CDR3 is TGCAGTGCTTCGAGCGGGGGGCAGGACTACGAGCAGTACTTC.

This clonotype was seen more than once but under ten times. J is TRBJ2-7 and V is TRBV5-4; 8 nucleotides match TRBD1. V shed 1 base, J shed 0 bases, and the junction held 9 bases outside the gene matches. CDR3 length: 17 residues. The germline CDR1 and CDR2 sequences are SGHNT and YYREEE (reference sequence). In DNA form, the CDR3 reads TGTGCCAGCAGCTTGACACGAGGACAGGGTTACTCCTACGAGCAGTACTTC. It yields the protein CASSLTRGQGYSYEQYF.

This clonotype has just a few counts. The chain uses TRBV4-3 and TRBJ2-1, with 10 bases lining up with TRBD2. Germline loops: CDR1 LGHNA, CDR2 YSLEER. V lost 0 bases and J lost 0; bases outside the gene matches: 11. The CDR3 extends over 20 amino acids. CDR3 amino acids: CASSQDGRALAGASYNEQFF. The DNA of the CDR3 is TGCGCCAGCAGCCAAGATGGCAGGGCGCTAGCGGGGGCCTCCTACAATGAGCAGTTCTTC.

The chain is built from TRBV5-1 and TRBJ2-3; 8 nucleotides line up with TRBD2. J gave up 0 bases and V 3 bases, and 3 bases lay outside the gene matches. Germline loops: CDR1 SGHRS, CDR2 YFSETQ. CDR3 size: 15 residues. The DNA for the CDR3 is TGCGCCAGCAGCTCTCCTAGCGGGAGCACAGATACGCAGTATTTT. Its protein is CASSSPSGSTDTQYF. Using reference TRBV5-1 and TRBJ2-3 for the parts outside the CDR3, the full variable domain is KAGVTQTPRYLIKTRGQQVTLSCSPISGHRSVSWYQQTPGQGLQFLFEYFSETQRNKGNFPGRFSGRQFSNSRSEMNVSTLELGDSALYLCASSSPSGSTDTQYFGPGTRLTVL.

The chain is built from TRBV9 and TRBJ2-1, with TRBD1 matching over 10 bases. Germline V gene lookup returns CDR1 SGDLS and CDR2 YYNGEE. V trimming: 7 bases; J trimming: 5 bases; junction bases outside the gene matches: 6. The CDR3 loop spans 14 amino acids. The CDR3 is CASGPGQGNNEQFF. The CDR3, as DNA: TGTGCCAGCGGACCGGGACAGGGGAACAATGAGCAGTTCTTC.

This sequence joins TRBV25-1 and TRBJ2-2; D might be TRBD1 (6 bases). V was pared by 1 base and J by 5 bases, with 11 bases between. Germline lookup yields CDR1 MGHDK and CDR2 SYGVNS. This CDR3 has 15 amino acids. The CDR3 region is CASSEWGRTTGELFF. DNA of the CDR3: TGTGCCAGCAGTGAATGGGGGCGGACAACCGGGGAGCTGTTTTTT.

This clonotype was picked up a small number of times. J is TRBJ2-7 and V is TRBV28; a possible D gene is TRBD2 (6 bases). The CDR3 covers 14 residues. Looked up from germline, CDR1 is MDHEN and CDR2 is SYDVKM. The V and J ends lost 10 bases and 3 bases respectively, with 19 bases between them. The DNA of the CDR3 is TGTGCCACCGAACCGGGACTCCACCGCTACGAGCAGTACTTC. Its translation: CATEPGLHRYEQYF.

The gene calls are TRBV7-2 and TRBJ2-5; possibly TRBD1 for D (6 bases). Trimming removed 5 bases from V and 6 bases from J, with 19 bases in between. Looked up from germline, CDR1 is SGHTA and CDR2 is FQGNSA. The CDR3 totals 15 residues. In nucleotides, the CDR3 is TGTGCCAGCAGCCCACTGCGCCCAGGGGTACAGACCCAGTACTTC. Its protein product is CASSPLRPGVQTQYF. Combining the CDR3 with reference TRBV7-2 and TRBJ2-5 gives the whole variable domain GAGVSQSPSNKVTEKGKDVELRCDPISGHTALYWYRQSLGQGLEFLIYFQGNSAPDKSGLPSDRFSAERTGGSVSTLTIQRTQQEDSAVYLCASSPLRPGVQTQYFGPGTRLLVL.